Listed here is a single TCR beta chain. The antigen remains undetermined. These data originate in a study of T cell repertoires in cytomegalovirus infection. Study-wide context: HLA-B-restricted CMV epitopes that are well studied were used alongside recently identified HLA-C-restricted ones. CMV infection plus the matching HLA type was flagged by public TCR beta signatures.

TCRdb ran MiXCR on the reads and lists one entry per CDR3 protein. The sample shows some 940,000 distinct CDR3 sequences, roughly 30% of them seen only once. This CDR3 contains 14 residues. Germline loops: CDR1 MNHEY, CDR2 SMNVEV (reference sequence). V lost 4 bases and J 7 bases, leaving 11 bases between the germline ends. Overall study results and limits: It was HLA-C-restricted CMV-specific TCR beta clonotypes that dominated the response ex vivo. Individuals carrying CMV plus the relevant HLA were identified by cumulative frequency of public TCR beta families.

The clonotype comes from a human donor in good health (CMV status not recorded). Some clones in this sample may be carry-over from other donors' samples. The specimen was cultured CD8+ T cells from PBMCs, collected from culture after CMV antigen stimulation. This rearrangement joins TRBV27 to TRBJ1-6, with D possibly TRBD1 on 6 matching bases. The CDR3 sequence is CASSSTGLNSPLHF. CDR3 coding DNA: TGTGCCAGCAGTTCGACAGGATTGAATTCACCCCTCCACTTT.